This T cell receptor (beta chain) was sequenced during a study of shared clonotypes between healthy human individuals. In germline, CDR1 is SGHNT, CDR2 YENEEA. The CDR3 spans 12 residues. Trimming cost V 0 bases and J 5 bases, with 3 bases left between them. Profiling relied on immunoSEQ multiplex PCR, and the TCRdb table lists in-frame clones only, not all of them. The table records under 600,000 clones, roughly 79% of them present only once. As regards this clone: This sample includes further DNA sequences coding for the same CDR3.

The TCR originated in a woman aged 40 to 49 in good health. Some clones in this sample may be carry-over from other donors' samples. Sequencing was done on a sample of PBMCs. The chain carries TRBV11-3 and TRBJ2-3; D uncertain. The CDR3 spells CASSLDRDTQYF. In nucleotides, the CDR3 is TGTGCCAGCAGCTTAGACAGAGATACGCAGTATTTT.